This T cell receptor beta chain was sequenced in a study of cytomegalovirus exposure and HLA in healthy donors. Overall study results and limits: The study put 150 to 200 TCR beta chains on its list as cytomegalovirus-associated.

CDR1 is SGHTA, CDR2 FQGTGA, per germline. This CDR3 has 15 amino acids. Trimming stripped 1 base from V and 4 bases from J, with 11 bases between. Comment on this clone: No antigen is known for it.

Some clones are missing from TCRdb's copy, which holds only in-frame ones; the method was immunoSEQ multiplex PCR. Among 90,000 or so clones listed, 95% to 98% were seen once. This receptor was obtained from a man between 18 and 29 years old in good health and CMV-seronegative. The sample comprised PBMCs. J is TRBJ2-1 and V is TRBV7-3, with D maybe TRBD2 (6 bases). In nucleotides, the CDR3 is TGTGCCAGCAGCTTAATGGGACTGCAATACAATGAGCAGTTCTTC. The encoded protein is CASSLMGLQYNEQFF.